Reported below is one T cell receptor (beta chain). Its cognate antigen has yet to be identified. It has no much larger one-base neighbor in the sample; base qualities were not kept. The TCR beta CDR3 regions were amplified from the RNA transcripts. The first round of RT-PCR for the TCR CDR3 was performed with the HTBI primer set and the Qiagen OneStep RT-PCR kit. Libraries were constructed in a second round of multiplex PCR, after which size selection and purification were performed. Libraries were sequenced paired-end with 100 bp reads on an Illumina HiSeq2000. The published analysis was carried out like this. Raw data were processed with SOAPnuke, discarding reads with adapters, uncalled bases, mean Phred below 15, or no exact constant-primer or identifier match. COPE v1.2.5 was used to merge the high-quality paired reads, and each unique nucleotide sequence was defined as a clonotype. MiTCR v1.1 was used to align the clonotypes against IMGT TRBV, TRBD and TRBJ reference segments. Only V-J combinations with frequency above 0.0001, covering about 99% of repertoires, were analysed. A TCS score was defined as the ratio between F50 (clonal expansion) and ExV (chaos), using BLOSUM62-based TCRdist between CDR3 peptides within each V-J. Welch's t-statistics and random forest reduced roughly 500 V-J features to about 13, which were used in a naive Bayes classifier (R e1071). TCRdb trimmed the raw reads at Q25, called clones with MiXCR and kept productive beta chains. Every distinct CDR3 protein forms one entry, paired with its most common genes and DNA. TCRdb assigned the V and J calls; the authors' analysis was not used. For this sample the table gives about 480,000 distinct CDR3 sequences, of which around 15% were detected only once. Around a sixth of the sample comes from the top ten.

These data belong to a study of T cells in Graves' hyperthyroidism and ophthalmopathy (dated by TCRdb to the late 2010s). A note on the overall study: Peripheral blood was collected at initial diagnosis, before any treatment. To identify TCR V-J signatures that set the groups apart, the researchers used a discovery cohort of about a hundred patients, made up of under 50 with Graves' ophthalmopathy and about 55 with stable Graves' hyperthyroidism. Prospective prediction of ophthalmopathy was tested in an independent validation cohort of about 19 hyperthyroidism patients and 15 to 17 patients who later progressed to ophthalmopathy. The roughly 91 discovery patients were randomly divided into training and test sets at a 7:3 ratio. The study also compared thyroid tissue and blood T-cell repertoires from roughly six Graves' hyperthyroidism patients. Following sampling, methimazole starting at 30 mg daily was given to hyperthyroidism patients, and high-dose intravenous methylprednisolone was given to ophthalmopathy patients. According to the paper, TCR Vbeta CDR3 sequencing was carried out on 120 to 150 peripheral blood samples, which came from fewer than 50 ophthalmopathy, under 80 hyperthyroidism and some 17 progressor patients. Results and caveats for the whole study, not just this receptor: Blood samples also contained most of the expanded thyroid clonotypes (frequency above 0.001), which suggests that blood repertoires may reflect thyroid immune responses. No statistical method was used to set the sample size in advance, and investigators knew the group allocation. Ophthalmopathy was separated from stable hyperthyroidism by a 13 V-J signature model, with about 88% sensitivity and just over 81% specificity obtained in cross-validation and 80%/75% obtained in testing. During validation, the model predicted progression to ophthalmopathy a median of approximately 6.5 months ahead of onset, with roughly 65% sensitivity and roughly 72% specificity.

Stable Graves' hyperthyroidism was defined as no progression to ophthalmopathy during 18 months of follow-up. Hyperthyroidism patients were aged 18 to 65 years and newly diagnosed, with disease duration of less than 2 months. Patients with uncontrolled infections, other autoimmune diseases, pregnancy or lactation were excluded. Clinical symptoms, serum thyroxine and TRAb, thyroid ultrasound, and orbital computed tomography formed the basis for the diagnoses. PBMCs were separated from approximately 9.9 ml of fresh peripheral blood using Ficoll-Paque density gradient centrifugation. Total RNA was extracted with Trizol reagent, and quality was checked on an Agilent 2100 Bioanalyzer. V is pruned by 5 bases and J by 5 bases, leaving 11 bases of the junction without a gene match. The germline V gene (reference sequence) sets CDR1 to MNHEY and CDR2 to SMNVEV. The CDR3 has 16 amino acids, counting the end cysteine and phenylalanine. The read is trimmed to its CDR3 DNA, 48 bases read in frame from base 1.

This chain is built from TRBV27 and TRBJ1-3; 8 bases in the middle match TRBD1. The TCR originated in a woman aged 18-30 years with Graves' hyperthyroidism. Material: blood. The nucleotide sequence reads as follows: TGTGCCAGCAGTCCTATTCTCAGGGGGCGAAGAAACACCATATATTTT. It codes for CASSPILRGRRNTIYF.